Listed here is a single T cell receptor (beta chain). Its antigen is undetermined. This was the immunoSEQ version 4 assay in survey mode. TCRdb keeps only in-frame clones here, not all; method: immunoSEQ multiplex PCR. The data contain tens of thousands of clones, about four fifths of them singletons. The entry originates in a study of persistence of HIV-infected CD4 T cells. Lysates of CMV-infected fibroblasts at around 9.8 ug/mL stimulated these cells. CD40L-negative CD69-negative CD45RO-high memory CD4+ T cells were sorted as populations depleted of antigen-responding cells. Germline CDR1 reads SGHTA; CDR2 reads FQGNSA. This CDR3 comprises 11 residues. Trimming removed 7 bases from V and 2 bases from J, with 5 bases in between.

Sequencing was performed on CD4+ T cells sorted from PBMCs after approximately 19-hour stimulation, taken from a patient who received antiretroviral therapy. This TCR came from an adult woman with HIV who was CMV-seropositive. The chain has TRBV7-2 and TRBJ2-5; D is uncertain. CDR3 coding DNA: TGTGCCAGCACCGAACAAGAGACCCAGTACTTC. Protein: CASTEQETQYF.